This record looks at one T cell receptor beta chain sequence and its context. Antigen unknown. The gene names here belong to mouse. This entry comes from a study of tissue T cells after allogeneic stem cell transplantation. Broader study findings: The study did not identify alloreactive or antigen-specific tissue TCRs, and some clones might be persisting host cells.

Method: immunoSEQ multiplex PCR; TCRdb's copy keeps in-frame clones and lacks some. The sample holds about 21,000 clones, roughly 72% seen once. The sample consisted of spleen. This receptor was identified in a female BALB/c mouse in good health. The MHC haplotype recorded for the strain is H2-d.

CDR3 protein: CASSQTGDEQYF. The CDR3 bases that were read are TGTGCCAGCAGCCAGACAGGGGATGAACAGTAC. The chain has TRBV5 and TRBJ2-7; 8 bases align to TRBD1. Read data end 1 residue before the CDR3 end; the end is taken from the germline J gene. The CDR3 has 12 residues. V lost 3 bases and J lost 5; bases outside the gene matches: 0. Germline V gives CDR1 LGHNA, CDR2 YNLKQL (reference sequence).